This T cell receptor beta chain was sequenced in a study of CD8 T cells in ankylosing spondylitis (dated by TCRdb to the late 2010s). Looking at the study overall: The study set out to find disease-linked TCR variants by profiling T cell receptor beta repertoires in ankylosing spondylitis patients and healthy donors. The full study cohort comprised around 23 ankylosing spondylitis patients and some 100 healthy donors. Peripheral blood samples were taken, and synovial fluid was additionally collected from ankylosing spondylitis patients. Beyond this particular receptor, the publication reports: The disease-linked clones were reported to be significantly enriched in matched synovial fluid samples from ankylosing spondylitis patients. Some motif variants were previously reported in synovial fluid and blood of reactive arthritis patients, suggesting common disease-initiation mechanisms. A CD8+ phenotype was shown by the disease-linked clones, which were found at relatively low frequencies in peripheral blood. A TCR beta motif of about eight highly homologous amino acid variants appeared characteristic of blood from ankylosing spondylitis patients.

This clonotype was detected only a few times. What antigen it recognizes has not been identified. Within one base of it there is no much larger clone, and no base qualities were kept. From the cysteine up to the phenylalanine, the CDR3 has a length of 13 residues. Of the read, only the CDR3 DNA is kept; its 39 bases are in frame from base 1. The data were produced on an Illumina HiSeq 2500. Quantitative 5'-RACE with molecular barcodes was the method used to prepare the TCR beta libraries. As for the authors' bioinformatics: Disease-linked TCR variants were identified with a new computational method built on a probabilistic model of VDJ rearrangement. Using fastp trimming at Q25 and MiXCR clonotype assembly, TCRdb reanalyzed the public sequencing data and kept in-frame beta chains. Rows merge per CDR3 protein into single entries with the most common DNA and genes. TCRdb's processing, not the authors', yielded these V and J calls. Present in this sample are about 120,000 distinct CDR3 sequences, about an eighth of which were seen just once. 2.5% to 3% of the sample rests with the top ten.

Sequencing was carried out using blood, either unsorted or a sorted T cell fraction (not recorded which). The sequence joins TRBV12-2 to TRBJ2-5; TRBD1, the table's D call, lacks a check against the DNA. TRBV12-2 is termed a pseudogene. This TCR came from a female donor with ankylosing spondylitis or in good health (not recorded which). The DNA reads TGTGCAAGTCGCTTTATCGGGGGTGAGACCCAGTACTTC. This gives the protein CASRFIGGETQYF.